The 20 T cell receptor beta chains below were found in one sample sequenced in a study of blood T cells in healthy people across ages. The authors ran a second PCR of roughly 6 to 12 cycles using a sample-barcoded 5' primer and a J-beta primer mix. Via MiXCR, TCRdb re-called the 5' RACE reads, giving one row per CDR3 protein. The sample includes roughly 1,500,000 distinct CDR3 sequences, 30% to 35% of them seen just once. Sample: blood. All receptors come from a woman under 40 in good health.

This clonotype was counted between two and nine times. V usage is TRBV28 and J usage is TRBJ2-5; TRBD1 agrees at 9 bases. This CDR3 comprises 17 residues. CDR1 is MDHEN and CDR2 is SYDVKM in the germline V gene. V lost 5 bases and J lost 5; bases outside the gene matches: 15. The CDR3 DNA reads TGTGCCAGCAGTAAGGGAACGTTGGGACAGGGCAGGGAGACCCAGTACTTC. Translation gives CASSKGTLGQGRETQYF.

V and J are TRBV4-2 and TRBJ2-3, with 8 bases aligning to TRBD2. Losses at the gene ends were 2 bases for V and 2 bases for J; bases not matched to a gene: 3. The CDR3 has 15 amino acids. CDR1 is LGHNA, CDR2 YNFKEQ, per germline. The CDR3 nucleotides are TGTGCCAGCAGCCAAACTAGCGGACACACAGATACGCAGTATTTT. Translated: CASSQTSGHTDTQYF.

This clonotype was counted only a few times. The CDR3 spells CASSTRDPMGEQYF. Here the CDR3 DNA reads TGCGCCAGCAGCACCCGGGACCCGATGGGGGAGCAGTACTTC. This chain links TRBV5-1 with TRBJ2-4; TRBD1 or TRBD2 may be the D gene (5 bases each). V lost 4 bases and J lost 13, with 21 bases in between. The CDR3 sequence is 14 residues long. Looked up from germline, CDR1 is SGHRS and CDR2 is YFSETQ.

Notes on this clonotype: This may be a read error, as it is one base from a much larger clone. For the CDR3, the DNA is TGTGCCAGCAGCTTTACAGGGGAAGGCAAGCAGTACTTC. This sequence encodes CASSFTGEGKQYF. The V gene is TRBV7-9, the J gene TRBJ2-7; 7 positions match TRBD1. V trimming: 3 bases; J trimming: 8 bases; junction bases outside the gene matches: 7. The V gene's germline CDR1 is SEHNR and CDR2 FQNEAQ (reference sequence). The CDR3 length is 13 residues.

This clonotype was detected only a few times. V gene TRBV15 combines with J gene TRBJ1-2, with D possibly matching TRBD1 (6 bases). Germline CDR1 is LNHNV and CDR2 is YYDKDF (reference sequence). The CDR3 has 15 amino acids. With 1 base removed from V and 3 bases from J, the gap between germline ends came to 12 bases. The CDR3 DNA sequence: TGTGCCACCAGCAGAGGTCCGCAGGGGTACTATGGCTACACCTTC. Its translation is CATSRGPQGYYGYTF.

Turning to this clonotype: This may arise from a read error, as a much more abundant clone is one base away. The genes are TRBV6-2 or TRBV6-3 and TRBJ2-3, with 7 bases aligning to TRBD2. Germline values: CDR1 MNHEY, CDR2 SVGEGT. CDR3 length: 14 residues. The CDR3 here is CVSKSGDRTDTQYF. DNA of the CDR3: TGTGTCAGCAAAAGCGGGGACCGCACAGATACGCAGTATTTT.

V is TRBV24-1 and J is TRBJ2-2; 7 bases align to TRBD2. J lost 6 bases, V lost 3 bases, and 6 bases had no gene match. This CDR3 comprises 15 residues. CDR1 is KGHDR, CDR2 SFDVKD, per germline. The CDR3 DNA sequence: TGTGCCACCAGTGATACGACTAGCTTGGCCGGGGAGCTGTTTTTT. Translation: CATSDTTSLAGELFF.

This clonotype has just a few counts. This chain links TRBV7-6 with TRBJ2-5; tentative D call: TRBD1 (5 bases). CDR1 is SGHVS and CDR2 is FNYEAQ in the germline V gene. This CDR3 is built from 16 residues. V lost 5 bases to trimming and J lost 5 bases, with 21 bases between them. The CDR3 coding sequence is TGTGCCAGCAGCGCCCGTGGCTCAGGGAAGTTTGAGACCCAGTACTTC. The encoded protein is CASSARGSGKFETQYF.

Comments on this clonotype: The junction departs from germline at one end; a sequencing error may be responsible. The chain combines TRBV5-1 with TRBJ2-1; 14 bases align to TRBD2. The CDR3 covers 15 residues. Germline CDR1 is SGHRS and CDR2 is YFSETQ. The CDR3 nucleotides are TGCGCCGGCAGCATGACTAGCGGGGGGGCCGTGGGTCAGTTCTTC. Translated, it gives CAGSMTSGGAVGQFF. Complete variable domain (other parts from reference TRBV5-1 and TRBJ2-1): KAGVTQTPRYLIKTRGQQVTLSCSPISGHRSVSWYQQTPGQGLQFLFEYFSETQRNKGNFPGRFSGRQFSNSRSEMNVSTLELGDSALYLCAGSMTSGGAVGQFFGPGTRLTVL.

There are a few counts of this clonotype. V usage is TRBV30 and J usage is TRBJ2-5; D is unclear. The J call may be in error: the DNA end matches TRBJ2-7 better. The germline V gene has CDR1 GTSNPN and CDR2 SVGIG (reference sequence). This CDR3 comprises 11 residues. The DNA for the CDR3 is TGTGCCTGGAGTGACCACTACGAGCAGTACTTC. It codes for CAWSDHYEQYF.

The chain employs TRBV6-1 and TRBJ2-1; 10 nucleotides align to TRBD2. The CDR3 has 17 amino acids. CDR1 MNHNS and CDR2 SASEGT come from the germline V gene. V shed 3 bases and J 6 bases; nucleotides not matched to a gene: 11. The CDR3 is CASSEGRRLAGANEQFF. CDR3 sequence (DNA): TGTGCCAGCAGTGAGGGGAGGCGGCTAGCGGGAGCCAATGAGCAGTTCTTC.

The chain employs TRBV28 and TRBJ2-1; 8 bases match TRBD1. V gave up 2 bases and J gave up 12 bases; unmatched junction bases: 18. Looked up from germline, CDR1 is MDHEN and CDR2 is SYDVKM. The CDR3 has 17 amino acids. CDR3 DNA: TGTGCCAGCAGTTTAGGAAAACCAGGGGGCACATGGGATGCGCAGTTCTTC. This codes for CASSLGKPGGTWDAQFF.

CDR3 sequence reads: CASSQFGGQTYEQYV. CDR3 sequence (DNA): TGTGCCAGCAGCCAATTTGGTGGACAGACGTACGAGCAGTACGTC. The chain links TRBV11-2 to TRBJ2-7, with a weak D call TRBD1 (6 bases). The CDR3 is 15 amino acids. Trimming cost V 5 bases and J 4 bases, with 18 bases left between them. The germline V gene encodes CDR1 SGHAT and CDR2 FQNNGV.

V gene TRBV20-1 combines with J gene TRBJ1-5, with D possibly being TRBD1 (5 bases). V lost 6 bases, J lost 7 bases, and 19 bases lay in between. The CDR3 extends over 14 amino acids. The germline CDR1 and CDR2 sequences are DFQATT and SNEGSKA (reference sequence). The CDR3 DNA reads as TGCAGTGCCCCGACGGGGGGGACGAGACAGCCCCAGCATTTT. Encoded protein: CSAPTGGTRQPQHF.

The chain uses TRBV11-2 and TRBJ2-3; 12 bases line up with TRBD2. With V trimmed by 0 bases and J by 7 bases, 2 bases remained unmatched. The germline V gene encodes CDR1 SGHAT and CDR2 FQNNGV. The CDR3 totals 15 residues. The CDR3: CASSLETSGSNTQYF. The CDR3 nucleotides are TGTGCCAGCAGCTTAGAGACTAGCGGGAGTAATACGCAGTATTTT.

The CDR3: CASSLVWGEYNSPLHF. The CDR3 DNA sequence: TGTGCCAGCAGCTTGGTGTGGGGGGAATATAATTCACCCCTCCACTTT. V is TRBV5-5 and J is TRBJ1-6; tentatively, D is TRBD1 (5 bases). In germline, CDR1 is SGHKS, CDR2 YYEKEE (reference sequence). Trimming stripped 0 bases from V and 4 bases from J, with 11 bases between. The CDR3 contains 16 residues.

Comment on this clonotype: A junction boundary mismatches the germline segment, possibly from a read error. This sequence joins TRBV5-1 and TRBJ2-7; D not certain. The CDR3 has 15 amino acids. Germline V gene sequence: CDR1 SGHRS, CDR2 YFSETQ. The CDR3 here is CACSRIQDGAYEQYF. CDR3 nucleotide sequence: TGCGCCTGCAGCCGAATTCAGGACGGCGCCTACGAGCAGTACTTC.

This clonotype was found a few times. The DNA of the CDR3 is TGTGCCAGCAGGCGGGAGCCTGACACAGATACGCAGTATTTT. Translated, it gives CASRREPDTDTQYF. The chain couples TRBV7-3 to TRBJ2-3; 7 nucleotides match TRBD2. Trimming took 6 bases from V and 2 from J; bases not matched to a gene: 5. From germline, CDR1 is SGHTA and CDR2 FQGTGA. This CDR3 is 14 amino acids long.

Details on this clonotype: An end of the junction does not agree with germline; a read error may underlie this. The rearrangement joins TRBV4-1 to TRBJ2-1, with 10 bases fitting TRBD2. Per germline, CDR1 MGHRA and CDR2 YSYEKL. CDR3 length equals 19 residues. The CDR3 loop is CAGSPIHTLGLAGDNEQFF. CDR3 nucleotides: TGCGCCGGCAGTCCAATACATACGTTAGGGCTAGCGGGGGACAATGAGCAGTTCTTC.

The CDR3 reads CASSLDPVNEQFF. DNA for the CDR3: TGCGCCAGCAGCTTGGACCCGGTCAATGAGCAGTTCTTC. The chain joins TRBV5-1 to TRBJ2-1; no clear D. V lost 0 bases and J lost 6, with 7 bases in between. The CDR3 covers 13 residues. Germline CDR1 reads SGHRS; CDR2 reads YFSETQ.